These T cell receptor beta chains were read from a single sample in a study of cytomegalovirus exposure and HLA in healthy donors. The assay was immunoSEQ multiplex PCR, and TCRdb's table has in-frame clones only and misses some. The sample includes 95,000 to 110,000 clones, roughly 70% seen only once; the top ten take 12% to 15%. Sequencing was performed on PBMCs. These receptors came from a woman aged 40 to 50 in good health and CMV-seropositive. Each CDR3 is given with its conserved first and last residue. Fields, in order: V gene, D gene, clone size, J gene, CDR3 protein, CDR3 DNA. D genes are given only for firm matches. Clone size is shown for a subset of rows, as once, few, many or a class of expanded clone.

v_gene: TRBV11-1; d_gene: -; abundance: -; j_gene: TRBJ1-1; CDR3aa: CASRWAQNTEAFF; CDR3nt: TGTGCCAGCAGGTGGGCCCAGAACACTGAAGCTTTCTTT
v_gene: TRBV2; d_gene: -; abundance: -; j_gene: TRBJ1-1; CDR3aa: CASSETGMNTEAFF; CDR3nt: TGTGCCAGCAGTGAAACAGGTATGAACACTGAAGCTTTCTTT
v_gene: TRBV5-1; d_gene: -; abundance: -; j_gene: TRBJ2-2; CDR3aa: CASSPGTNTGELFF; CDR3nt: TGCGCCAGCAGTCCGGGTACTAACACCGGGGAGCTGTTTTTT
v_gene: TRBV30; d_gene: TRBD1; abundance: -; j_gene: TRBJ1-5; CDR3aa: CAWRGQGYQPQHF; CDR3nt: TGTGCCTGGAGAGGACAGGGGTATCAGCCCCAGCATTTT
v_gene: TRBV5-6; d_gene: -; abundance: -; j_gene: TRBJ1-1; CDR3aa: CASSRGSGTEAFF; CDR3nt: TGTGCCAGCAGTAGGGGTTCGGGCACTGAAGCTTTCTTT
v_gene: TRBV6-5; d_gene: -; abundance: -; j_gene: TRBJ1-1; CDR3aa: CASSPLTQGKTEAFF; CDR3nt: TGTGCCAGCAGTCCATTGACCCAGGGGAAGACTGAAGCTTTCTTT
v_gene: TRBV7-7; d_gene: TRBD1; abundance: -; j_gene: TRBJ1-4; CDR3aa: CASSLTTGFNEKLFF; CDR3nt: TGTGCTAGCAGCTTAACGACAGGGTTTAATGAAAAACTGTTTTTT
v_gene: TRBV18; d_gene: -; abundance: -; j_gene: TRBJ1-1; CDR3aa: CASSLRTEPNTEAFF; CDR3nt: TGTGCCAGCTCACTAAGGACAGAACCCAACACTGAAGCTTTCTTT
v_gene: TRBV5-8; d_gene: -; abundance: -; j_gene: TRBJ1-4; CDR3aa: CASSLGTATNEKLFF; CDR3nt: TGTGCCAGCAGCTTGGGTACTGCAACTAATGAAAAACTGTTTTTT
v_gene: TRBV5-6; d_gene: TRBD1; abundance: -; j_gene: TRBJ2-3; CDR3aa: CASSTRQGSTDTQYF; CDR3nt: TGTGCCAGCAGCACCCGACAGGGGAGCACAGATACGCAGTATTTT
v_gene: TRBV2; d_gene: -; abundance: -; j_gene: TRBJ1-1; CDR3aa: CASRKRQISNTEAFF; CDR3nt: TGTGCCAGCAGAAAAAGACAGATTTCGAACACTGAAGCTTTCTTT
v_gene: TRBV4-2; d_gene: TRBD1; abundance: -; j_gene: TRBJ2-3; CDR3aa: CASSRGRGLGTDTQYF; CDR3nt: TGTGCCAGCAGCCGAGGCAGGGGGCTAGGCACAGATACGCAGTATTTT
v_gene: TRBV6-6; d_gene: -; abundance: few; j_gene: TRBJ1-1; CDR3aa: CASSDGVTDTEAFF; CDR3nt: TGTGCCAGCAGTGACGGGGTTACGGACACTGAAGCTTTCTTT
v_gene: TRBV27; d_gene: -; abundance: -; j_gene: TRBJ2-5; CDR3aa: CASSLDWSEETQYF; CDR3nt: TGTGCCAGCAGTTTAGATTGGAGCGAAGAGACCCAGTACTTC
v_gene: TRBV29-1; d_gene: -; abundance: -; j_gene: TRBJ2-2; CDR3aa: CSVDEDGGELFF; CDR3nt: TGCAGCGTTGATGAGGATGGCGGGGAGCTGTTTTTT
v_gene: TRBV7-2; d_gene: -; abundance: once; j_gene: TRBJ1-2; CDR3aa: CASSLVPDGYTF; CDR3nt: TGTGCCAGCAGCTTAGTTCCTGATGGCTACACCTTC
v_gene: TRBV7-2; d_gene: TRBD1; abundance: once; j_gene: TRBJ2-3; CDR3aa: CASSPRTGPDTQYF; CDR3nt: TGTGCCAGCAGCCCCAGGACAGGCCCAGATACGCAGTATTTT
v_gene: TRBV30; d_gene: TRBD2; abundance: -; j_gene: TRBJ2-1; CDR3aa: CASTGLAGAGGRWNEQFF; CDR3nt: TGTGCCAGCACGGGACTAGCGGGGGCCGGGGGCCGGTGGAATGAGCAGTTCTTC
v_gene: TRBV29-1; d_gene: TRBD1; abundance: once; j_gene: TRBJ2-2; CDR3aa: CSVETRQGVNTGELFF; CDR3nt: TGCAGCGTTGAAACTAGACAGGGGGTGAACACCGGGGAGCTGTTTTTT
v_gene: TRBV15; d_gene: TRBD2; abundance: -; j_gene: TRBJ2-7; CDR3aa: CATSLLAENSYEQYF; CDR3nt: TGTGCCACCAGCCTACTAGCGGAGAACTCCTACGAGCAGTACTTC
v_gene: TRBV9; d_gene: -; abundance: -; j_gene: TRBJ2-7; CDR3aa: CASSVSSDSYEQYF; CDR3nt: TGTGCCAGCAGCGTATCTTCGGACAGCTACGAGCAGTACTTC
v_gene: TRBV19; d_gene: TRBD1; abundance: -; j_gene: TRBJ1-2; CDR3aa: CASRQGNGYTF; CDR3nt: TGTGCCAGCCGACAGGGTAATGGCTACACCTTC
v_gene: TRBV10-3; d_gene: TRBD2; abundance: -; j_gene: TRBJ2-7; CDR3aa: CASSGTSIHEQYF; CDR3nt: TGTGCCAGCTCCGGGACTAGCATCCACGAGCAGTACTTC
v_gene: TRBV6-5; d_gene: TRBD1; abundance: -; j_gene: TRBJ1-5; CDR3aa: CASRQGARQPQHF; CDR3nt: TGTGCCAGCAGACAGGGGGCAAGACAGCCCCAGCATTTT
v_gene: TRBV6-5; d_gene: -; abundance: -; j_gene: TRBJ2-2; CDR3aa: CASSYSTGGATGELFF; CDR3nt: TGTGCCAGCAGTTACTCGACCGGGGGAGCCACCGGGGAGCTGTTTTTT
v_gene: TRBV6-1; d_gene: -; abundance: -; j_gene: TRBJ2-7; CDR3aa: CASSDRVPPYEQYF; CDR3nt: TGTGCCAGCAGTGACCGGGTCCCTCCTTACGAGCAGTACTTC
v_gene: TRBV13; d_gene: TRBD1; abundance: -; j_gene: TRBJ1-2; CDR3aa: CASSWRGQGNYGYTF; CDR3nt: TGTGCCAGCAGCTGGAGGGGACAGGGGAACTATGGCTACACCTTC
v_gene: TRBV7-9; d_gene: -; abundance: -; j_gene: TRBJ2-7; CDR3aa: CASSYTVDSYEQYF; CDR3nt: TGTGCCAGCAGCTATACGGTCGATTCCTACGAGCAGTACTTC
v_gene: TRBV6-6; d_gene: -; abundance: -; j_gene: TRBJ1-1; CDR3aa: CASSAPQGLGTEAFF; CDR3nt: TGTGCCAGCAGCGCCCCCCAGGGGCTAGGCACTGAAGCTTTCTTT
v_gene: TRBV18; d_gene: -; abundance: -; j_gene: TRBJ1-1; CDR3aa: CASSPGGRLNTEAFF; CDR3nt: TGTGCCAGCTCACCGGGCGGGCGGCTGAACACTGAAGCTTTCTTT
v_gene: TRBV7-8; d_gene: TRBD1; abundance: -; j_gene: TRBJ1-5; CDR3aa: CASSGGTAFGQPQHF; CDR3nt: TGTGCCAGCAGCGGTGGGACAGCCTTCGGGCAGCCCCAGCATTTT
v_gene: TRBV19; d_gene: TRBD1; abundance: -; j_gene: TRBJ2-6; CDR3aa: CASSPRGTGVSSGANVLTF; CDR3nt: TGTGCCAGTAGCCCGAGGGGGACAGGGGTATCATCTGGGGCCAACGTCCTGACTTTC
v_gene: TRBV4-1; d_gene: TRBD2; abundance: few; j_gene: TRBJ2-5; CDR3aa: CASSQLAGVQETQYF; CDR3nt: TGCGCCAGCAGCCAATTAGCGGGGGTACAAGAGACCCAGTACTTC
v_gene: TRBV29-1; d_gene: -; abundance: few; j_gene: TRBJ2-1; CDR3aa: CSVDAERSSYNEQFF; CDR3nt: TGCAGCGTTGATGCAGAAAGGAGCTCCTACAATGAGCAGTTCTTC
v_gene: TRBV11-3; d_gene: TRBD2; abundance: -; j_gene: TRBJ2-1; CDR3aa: CASSLDKGPSGDNEQFF; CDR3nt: TGTGCCAGCAGCTTAGATAAGGGGCCTAGCGGTGACAATGAGCAGTTCTTC
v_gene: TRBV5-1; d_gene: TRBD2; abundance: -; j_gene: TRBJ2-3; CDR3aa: CASSFAGGITDTQYF; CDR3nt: TGCGCCAGCAGCTTTGCGGGGGGAATCACAGATACGCAGTATTTT
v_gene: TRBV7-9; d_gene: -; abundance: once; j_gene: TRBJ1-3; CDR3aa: CASSLGAGSGNTIYF; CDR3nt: TGTGCCAGCAGCTTAGGGGCAGGATCTGGAAACACCATATATTTT
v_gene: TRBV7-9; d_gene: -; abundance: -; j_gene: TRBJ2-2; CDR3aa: CASSQTVDTGELFF; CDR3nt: TGTGCCAGCTCCCAGACAGTTGACACCGGGGAGCTGTTTTTT
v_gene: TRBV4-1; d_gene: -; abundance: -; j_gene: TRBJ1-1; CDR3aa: CASSQDQERRDTEAFF; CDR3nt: TGCGCCAGCAGCCAAGATCAAGAACGGAGGGACACTGAAGCTTTCTTT
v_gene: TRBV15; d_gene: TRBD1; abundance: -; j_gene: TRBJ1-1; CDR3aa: CATSRGGTGGGTEAFF; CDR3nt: TGTGCCACCAGCAGAGGAGGGACAGGGGGGGGCACTGAAGCTTTCTTT
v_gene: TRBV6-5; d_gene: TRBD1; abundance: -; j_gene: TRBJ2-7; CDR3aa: CAIGQGGEQYF; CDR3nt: TGTGCCATCGGACAGGGCGGCGAGCAGTACTTC
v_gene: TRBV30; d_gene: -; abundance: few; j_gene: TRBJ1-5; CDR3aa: CAWSALGTHNQPQHF; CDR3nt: TGTGCCTGGAGTGCACTCGGGACACATAATCAGCCCCAGCATTTT
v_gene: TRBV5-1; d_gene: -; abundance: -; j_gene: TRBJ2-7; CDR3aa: CASSLRARGSTRSSYEQYF; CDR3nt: TGCGCCAGCAGCTTGAGGGCTCGGGGGTCCACCCGAAGCTCCTACGAGCAGTACTTC
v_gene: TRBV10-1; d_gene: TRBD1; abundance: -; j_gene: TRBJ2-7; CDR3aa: CASSADRGSSYEQYF; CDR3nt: TGCGCCAGCAGTGCGGACAGGGGTAGCTCCTACGAGCAGTACTTC
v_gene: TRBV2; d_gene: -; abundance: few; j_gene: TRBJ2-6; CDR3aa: CASGRSSGANVLTF; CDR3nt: TGTGCCAGCGGCCGAAGCTCTGGGGCCAACGTCCTGACTTTC
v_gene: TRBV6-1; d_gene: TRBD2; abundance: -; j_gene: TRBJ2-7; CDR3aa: CASSQGAGGYEQYF; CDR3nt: TGTGCCAGCAGCCAAGGGGCGGGGGGTTACGAGCAGTACTTC
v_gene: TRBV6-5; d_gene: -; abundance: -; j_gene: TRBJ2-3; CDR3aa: CASRLGGTQYF; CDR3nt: TGTGCCAGCAGACTAGGCGGGACGCAGTATTTT
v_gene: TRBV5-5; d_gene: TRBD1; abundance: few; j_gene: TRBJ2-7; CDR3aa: CASSLAIGTAYEQYF; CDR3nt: TGTGCCAGCAGCTTGGCCATTGGGACAGCCTACGAGCAGTACTTC
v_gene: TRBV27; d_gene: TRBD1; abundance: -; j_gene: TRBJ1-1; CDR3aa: CASSSGTGFGAEAFF; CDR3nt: TGTGCCAGCAGTTCCGGGACAGGGTTTGGCGCTGAAGCTTTCTTT
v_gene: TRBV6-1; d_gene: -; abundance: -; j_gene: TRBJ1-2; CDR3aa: CASSVSSQYGYTF; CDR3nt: TGTGCCAGCAGTGTAAGTAGCCAATATGGCTACACCTTC
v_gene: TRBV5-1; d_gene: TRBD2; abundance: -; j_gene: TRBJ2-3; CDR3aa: CASSLGTSGGAGDTQYF; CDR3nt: TGCGCCAGCAGCTTGGGGACTAGCGGGGGGGCCGGAGATACGCAGTATTTT
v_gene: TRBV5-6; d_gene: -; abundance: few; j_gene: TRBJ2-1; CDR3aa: CASSLMLGQGGYNEQFF; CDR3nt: TGTGCCAGCAGCTTGATGTTAGGGCAGGGAGGATACAATGAGCAGTTCTTC
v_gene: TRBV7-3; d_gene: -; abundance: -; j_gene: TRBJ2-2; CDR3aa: CASRERGTGELFF; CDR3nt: TGTGCCAGCAGAGAGCGTGGCACCGGGGAGCTGTTTTTT
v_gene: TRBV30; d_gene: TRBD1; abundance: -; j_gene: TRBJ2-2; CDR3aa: CAWSVLSKDPGRDRVTGELFF; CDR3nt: TGTGCCTGGAGTGTCCTTTCAAAGGATCCGGGTCGGGACAGGGTGACCGGGGAGCTGTTTTTT
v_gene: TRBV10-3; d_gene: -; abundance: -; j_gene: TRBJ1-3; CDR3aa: CAISGSSYGNTIYF; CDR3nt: TGTGCCATCAGTGGAAGTAGTTATGGAAACACCATATATTTT